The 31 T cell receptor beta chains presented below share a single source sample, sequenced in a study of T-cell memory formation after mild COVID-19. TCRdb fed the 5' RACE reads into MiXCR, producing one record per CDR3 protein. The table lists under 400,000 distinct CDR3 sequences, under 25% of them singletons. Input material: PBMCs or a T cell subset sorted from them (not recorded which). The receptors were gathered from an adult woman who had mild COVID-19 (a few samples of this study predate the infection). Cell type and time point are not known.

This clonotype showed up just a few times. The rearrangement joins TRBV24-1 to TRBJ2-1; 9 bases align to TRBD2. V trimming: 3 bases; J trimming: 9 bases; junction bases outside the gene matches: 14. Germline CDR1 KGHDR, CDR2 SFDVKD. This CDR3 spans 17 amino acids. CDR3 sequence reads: CATSDPLGPSGKGEQFF. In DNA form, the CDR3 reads TGTGCCACCAGTGATCCCCTCGGCCCTAGCGGGAAGGGTGAGCAGTTCTTC.

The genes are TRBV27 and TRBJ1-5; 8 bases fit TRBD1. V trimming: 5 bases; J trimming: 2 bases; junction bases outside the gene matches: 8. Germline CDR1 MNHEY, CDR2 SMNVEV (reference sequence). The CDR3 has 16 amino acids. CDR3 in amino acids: CASSKRTGKGNQPQHF. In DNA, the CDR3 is TGTGCCAGCAGTAAACGGACAGGGAAGGGCAATCAGCCCCAGCATTTT.

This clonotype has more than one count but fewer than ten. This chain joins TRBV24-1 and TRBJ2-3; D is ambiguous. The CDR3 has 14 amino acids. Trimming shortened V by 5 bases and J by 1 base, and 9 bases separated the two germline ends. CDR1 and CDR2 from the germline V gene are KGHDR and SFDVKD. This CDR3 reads CATSVGRRTDTQYF. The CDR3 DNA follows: TGTGCCACCAGTGTTGGACGCCGCACAGATACGCAGTATTTT.

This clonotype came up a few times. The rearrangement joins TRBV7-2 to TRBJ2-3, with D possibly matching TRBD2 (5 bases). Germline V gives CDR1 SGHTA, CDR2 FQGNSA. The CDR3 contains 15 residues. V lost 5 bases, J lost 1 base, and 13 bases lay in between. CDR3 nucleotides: TGTGCCAGCAGCGTACGGGGATGGGGCACAGATACGCAGTATTTT. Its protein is CASSVRGWGTDTQYF.

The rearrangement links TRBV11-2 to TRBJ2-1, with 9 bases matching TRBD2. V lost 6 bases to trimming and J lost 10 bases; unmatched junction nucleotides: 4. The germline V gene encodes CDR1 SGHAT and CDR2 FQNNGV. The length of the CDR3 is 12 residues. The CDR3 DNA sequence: TGTGCCAGCAGAGGCGGGGGGGGAGAGCAGTTCTTC. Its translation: CASRGGGGEQFF.

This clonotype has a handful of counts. CDR3 sequence: CAWSENRDYTF. CDR3 coding DNA: TGTGCCTGGAGTGAAAACAGGGACTACACCTTC. The chain couples TRBV30 to TRBJ1-2; possible D gene TRBD1, 6 bases. Germline V CDR1 and CDR2: GTSNPN, SVGIG (reference sequence). V shed 1 base and J shed 10 bases, with 10 bases lying between them. This CDR3 is built from 11 residues.

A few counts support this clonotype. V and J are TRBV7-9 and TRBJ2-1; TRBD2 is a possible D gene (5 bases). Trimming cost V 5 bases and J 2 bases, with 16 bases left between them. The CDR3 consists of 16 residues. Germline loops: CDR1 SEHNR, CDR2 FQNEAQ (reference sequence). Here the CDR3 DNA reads TGTGCCAGCAGCGGAGGAAGGCAGGCGGCCTACAATGAGCAGTTCTTC. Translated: CASSGGRQAAYNEQFF.

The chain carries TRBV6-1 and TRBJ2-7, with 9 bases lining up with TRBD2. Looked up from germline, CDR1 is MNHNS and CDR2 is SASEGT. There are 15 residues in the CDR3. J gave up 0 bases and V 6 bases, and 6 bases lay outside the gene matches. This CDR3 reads CASSTTSGGSYEQYF. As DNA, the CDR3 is TGTGCCAGCAGCACGACTAGCGGAGGCTCCTACGAGCAGTACTTC.

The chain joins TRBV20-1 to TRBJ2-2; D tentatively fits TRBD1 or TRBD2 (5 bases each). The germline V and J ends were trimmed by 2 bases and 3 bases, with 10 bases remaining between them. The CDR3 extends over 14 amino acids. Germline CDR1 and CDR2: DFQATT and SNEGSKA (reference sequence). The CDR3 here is CSARPGTYTGELFF. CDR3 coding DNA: TGCAGTGCTAGACCCGGGACCTACACCGGGGAGCTGTTTTTT.

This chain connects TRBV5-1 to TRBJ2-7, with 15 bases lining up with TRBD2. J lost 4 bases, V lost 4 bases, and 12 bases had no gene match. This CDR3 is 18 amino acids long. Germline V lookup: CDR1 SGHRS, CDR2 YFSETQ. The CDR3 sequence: CASSLTGTSGGQGYEQYF. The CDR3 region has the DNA TGCGCCAGCAGCCTCACCGGGACTAGCGGGGGGCAAGGATACGAGCAGTACTTC.

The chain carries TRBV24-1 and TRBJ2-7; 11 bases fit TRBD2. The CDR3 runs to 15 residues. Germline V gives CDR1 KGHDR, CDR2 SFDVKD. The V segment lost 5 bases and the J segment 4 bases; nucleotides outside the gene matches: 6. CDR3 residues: CATSAGSGRGYEQYF. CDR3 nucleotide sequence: TGTGCCACCAGTGCCGGTAGCGGGAGGGGGTACGAGCAGTACTTC.

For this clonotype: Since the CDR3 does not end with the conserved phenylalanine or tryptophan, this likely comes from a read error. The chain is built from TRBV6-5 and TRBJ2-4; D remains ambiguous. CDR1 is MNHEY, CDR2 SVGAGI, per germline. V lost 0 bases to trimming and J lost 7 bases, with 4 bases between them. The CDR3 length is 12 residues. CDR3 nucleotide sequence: TGTGCCAGCAGTTACTCTATGAACATTCAGTACTTA. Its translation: CASSYSMNIQYL.

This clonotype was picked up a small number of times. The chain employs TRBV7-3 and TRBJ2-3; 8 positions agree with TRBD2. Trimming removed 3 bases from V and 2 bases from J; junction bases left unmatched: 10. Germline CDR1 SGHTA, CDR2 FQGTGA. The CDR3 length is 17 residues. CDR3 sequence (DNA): TGTGCCAGCAGCTTCGGCGGGGGGCCCACACTCACAGATACGCAGTATTTT. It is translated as CASSFGGGPTLTDTQYF.

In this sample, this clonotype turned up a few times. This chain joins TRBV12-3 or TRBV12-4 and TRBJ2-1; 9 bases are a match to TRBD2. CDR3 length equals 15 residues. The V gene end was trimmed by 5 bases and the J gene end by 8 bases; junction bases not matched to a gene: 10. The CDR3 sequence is CASSRPSGIEDEQFF. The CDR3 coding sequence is TGTGCCAGCAGTCGACCTAGCGGGATTGAAGATGAGCAGTTCTTC.

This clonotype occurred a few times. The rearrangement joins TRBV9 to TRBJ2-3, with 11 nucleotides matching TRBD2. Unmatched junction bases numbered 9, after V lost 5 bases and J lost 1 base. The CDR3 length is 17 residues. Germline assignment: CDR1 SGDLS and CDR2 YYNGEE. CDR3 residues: CASSSISGGAGTDTQYF. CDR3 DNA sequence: TGTGCCAGCAGTTCTATTAGCGGGGGGGCGGGCACAGATACGCAGTATTTT.

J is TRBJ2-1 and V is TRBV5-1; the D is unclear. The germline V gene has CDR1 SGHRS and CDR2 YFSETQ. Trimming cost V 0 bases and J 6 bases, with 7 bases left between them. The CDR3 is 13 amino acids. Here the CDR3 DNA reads TGCGCCAGCAGCTTGGCTTGGGTCAATGAGCAGTTCTTC. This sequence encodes CASSLAWVNEQFF.

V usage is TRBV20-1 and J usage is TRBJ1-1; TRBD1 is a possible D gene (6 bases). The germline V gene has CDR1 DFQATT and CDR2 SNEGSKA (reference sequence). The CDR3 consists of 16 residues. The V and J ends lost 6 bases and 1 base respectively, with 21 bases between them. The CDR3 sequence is CSAQPNTGRRNTEAFF. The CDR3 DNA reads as TGCAGTGCCCAACCCAACACAGGGAGACGGAACACTGAAGCTTTCTTT.

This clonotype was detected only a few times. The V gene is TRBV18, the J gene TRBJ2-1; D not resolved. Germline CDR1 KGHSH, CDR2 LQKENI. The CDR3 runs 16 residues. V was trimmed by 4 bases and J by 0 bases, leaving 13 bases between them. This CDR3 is CASSRPRVSSYNEQFF. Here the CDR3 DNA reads TGTGCCAGCTCACGACCCCGAGTCAGCTCCTACAATGAGCAGTTCTTC. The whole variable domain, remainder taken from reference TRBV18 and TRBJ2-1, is NAGVMQNPRHLVRRRGQEARLRCSPMKGHSHVYWYRQLPEEGLKFMVYLQKENIIDESGMPKERFSAEFPKEGPSILRIQQVVRGDSAAYFCASSRPRVSSYNEQFFGPGTRLTVL.

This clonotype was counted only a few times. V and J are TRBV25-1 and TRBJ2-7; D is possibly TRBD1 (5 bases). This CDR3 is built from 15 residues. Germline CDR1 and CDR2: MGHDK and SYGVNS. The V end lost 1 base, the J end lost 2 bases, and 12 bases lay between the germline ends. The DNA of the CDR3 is TGTGCCAGCAGTGAATCAGGGATCGTCACCTACGAGCAGTACTTC. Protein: CASSESGIVTYEQYF.

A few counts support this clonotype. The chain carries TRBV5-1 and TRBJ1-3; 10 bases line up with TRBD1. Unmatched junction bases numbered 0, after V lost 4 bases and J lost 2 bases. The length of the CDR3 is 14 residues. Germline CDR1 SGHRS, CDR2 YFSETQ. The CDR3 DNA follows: TGCGCCAGCAGCGGACAGGGGGCTGGAAACACCATATATTTT. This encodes CASSGQGAGNTIYF.

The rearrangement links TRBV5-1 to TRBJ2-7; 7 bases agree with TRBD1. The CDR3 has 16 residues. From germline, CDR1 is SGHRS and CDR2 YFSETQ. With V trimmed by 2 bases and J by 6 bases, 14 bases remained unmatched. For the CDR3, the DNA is TGCGCCAGCAGCTTTACGGGACAGAACCCTGAGGGCGAGCAGTACTTC. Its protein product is CASSFTGQNPEGEQYF. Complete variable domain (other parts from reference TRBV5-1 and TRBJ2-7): KAGVTQTPRYLIKTRGQQVTLSCSPISGHRSVSWYQQTPGQGLQFLFEYFSETQRNKGNFPGRFSGRQFSNSRSEMNVSTLELGDSALYLCASSFTGQNPEGEQYFGPGTRLTVT.

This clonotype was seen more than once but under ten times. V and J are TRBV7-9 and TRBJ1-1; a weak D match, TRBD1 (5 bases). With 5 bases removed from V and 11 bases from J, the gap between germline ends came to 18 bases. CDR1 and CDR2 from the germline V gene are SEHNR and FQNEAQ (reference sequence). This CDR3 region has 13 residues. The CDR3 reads CASSRGTGKGAFF. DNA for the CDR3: TGTGCCAGCAGCCGCGGGACGGGGAAGGGCGCTTTCTTT.

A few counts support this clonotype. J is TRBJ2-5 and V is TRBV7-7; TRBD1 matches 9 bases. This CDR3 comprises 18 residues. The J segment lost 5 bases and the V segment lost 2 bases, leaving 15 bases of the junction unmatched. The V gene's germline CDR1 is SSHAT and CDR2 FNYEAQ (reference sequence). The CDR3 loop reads CASSLYSGTGWTSETQYF. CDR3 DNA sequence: TGTGCCAGCAGCTTATATTCCGGGACAGGGTGGACCTCGGAGACCCAGTACTTC.

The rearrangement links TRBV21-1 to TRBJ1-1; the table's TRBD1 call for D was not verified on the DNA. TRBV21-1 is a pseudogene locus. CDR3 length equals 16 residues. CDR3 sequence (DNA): TGTGCCAGCAGCAAAGAGGAGACAGGGCAAGGCACTGAAGCTTTCTTT. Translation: CASSKEETGQGTEAFF.

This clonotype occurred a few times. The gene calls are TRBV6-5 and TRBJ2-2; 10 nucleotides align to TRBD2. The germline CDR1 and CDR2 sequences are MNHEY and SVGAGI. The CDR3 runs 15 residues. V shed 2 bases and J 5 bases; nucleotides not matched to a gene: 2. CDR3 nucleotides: TGTGCCAGCAGTTACCAGCGGGAGGGGACCGGGGAGCTGTTTTTT. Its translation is CASSYQREGTGELFF.

This CDR3 reads CASSLEPARNTEAFF. For the CDR3, the DNA is TGCGCCAGCAGCTTGGAGCCAGCCAGAAACACTGAAGCTTTCTTT. V is TRBV5-1 and J is TRBJ1-1; D not certain. V lost 0 bases, J lost 2 bases, and 11 bases lay in between. The CDR3 length is 15 residues. From germline, CDR1 is SGHRS and CDR2 YFSETQ.

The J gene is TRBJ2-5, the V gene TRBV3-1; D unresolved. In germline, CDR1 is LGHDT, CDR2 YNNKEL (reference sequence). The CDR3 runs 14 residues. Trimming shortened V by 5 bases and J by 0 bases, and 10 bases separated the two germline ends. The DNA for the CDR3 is TGTGCCAGCAGCGTAACTATCTACCAAGAGACCCAGTACTTC. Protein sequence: CASSVTIYQETQYF.

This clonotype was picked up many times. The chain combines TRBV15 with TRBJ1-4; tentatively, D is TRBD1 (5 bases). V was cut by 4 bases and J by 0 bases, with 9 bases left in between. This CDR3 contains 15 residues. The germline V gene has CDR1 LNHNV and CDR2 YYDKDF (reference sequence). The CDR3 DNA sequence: TGTGCCACCAGCACAGGGACTGCAACTAATGAAAAACTGTTTTTT. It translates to CATSTGTATNEKLFF.

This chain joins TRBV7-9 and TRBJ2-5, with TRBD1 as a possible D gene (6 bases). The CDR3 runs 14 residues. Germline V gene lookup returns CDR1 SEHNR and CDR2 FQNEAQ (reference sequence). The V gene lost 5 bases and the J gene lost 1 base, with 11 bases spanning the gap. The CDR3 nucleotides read TGTGCCAGCAGCCACGGACAGCCCCAAGAGACCCAGTACTTC. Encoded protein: CASSHGQPQETQYF.

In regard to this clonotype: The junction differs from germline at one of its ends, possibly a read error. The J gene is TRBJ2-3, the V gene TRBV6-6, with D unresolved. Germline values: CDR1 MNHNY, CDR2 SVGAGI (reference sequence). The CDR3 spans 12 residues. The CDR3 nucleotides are TGTGACAGCAGCCCTACCAGAGATACGCAGTATTTT. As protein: CDSSPTRDTQYF.

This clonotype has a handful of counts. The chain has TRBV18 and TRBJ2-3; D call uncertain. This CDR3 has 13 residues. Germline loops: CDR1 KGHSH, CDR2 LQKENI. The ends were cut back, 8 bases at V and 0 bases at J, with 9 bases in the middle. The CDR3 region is CASTRSSTDTQYF. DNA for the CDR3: TGTGCCAGCACCAGGTCCAGCACAGATACGCAGTATTTT.